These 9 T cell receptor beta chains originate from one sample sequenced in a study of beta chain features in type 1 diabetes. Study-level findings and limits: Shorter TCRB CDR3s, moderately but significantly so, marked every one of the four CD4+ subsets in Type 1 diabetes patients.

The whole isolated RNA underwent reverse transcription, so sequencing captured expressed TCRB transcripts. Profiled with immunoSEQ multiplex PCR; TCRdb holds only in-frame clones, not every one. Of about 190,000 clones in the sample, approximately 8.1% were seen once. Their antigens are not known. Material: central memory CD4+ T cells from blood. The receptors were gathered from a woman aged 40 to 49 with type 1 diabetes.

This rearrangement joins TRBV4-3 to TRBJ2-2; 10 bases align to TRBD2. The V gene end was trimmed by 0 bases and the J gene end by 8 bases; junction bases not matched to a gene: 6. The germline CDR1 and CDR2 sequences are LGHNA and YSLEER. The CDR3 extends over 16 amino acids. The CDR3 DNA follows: TGCGCCAGCAGCCAAGACCCTAGCGGGAGAGAGGGGGAGCTGTTTTTT. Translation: CASSQDPSGREGELFF.

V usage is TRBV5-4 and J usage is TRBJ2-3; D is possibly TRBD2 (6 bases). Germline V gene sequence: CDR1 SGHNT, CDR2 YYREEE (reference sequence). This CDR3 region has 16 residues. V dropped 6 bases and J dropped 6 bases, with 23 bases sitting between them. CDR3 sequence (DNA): TGTGCCAGCACCATGAACCCGGGACTCCTCTCTGATACGCAGTATTTT. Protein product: CASTMNPGLLSDTQYF.

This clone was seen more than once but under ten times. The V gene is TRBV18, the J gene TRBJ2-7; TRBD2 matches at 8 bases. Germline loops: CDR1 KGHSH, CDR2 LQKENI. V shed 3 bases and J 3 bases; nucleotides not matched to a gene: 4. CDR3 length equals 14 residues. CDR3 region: CASSPRSGGYEQYF. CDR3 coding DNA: TGTGCCAGCTCACCGCGGAGCGGGGGCTACGAGCAGTACTTC.

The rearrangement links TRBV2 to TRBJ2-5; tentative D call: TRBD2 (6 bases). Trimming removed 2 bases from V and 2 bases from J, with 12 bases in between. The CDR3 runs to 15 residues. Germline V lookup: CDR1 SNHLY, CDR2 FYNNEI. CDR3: CASSERGLGQETQYF. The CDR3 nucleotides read TGTGCCAGCAGTGAACGGGGGTTGGGGCAAGAGACCCAGTACTTC.

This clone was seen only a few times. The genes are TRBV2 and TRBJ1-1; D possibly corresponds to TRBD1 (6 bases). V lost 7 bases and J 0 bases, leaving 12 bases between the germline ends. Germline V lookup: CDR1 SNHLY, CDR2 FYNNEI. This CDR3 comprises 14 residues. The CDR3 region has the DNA TGTGCCAGCATACAGGGCGACCTGAACACTGAAGCTTTCTTT. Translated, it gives CASIQGDLNTEAFF.

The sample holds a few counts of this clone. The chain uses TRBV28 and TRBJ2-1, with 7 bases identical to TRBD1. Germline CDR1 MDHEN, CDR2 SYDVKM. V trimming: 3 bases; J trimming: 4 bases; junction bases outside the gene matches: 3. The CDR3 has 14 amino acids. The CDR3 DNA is TGTGCCAGCAGTTTGGGGACAGAATACAATGAGCAGTTCTTC. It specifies CASSLGTEYNEQFF.

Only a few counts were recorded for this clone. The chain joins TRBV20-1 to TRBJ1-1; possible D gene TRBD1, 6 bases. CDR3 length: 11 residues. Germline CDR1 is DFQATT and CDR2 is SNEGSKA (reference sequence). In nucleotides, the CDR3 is TGCCGAAGGGAGGGGGACACTGAAGCTTTCTTT. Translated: CRREGDTEAFF.

The CDR3 loop reads CASSLRQDSQYF. As DNA, the CDR3 is TGTGCCAGCAGCCTTCGACAGGACAGTCAGTACTTC. The chain links TRBV7-9 to TRBJ2-4; a possible D gene is TRBD1 (6 bases). V was shortened by 5 bases and J by 12 bases, with 14 bases between the two germline ends. CDR1 is SEHNR, CDR2 FQNEAQ, per germline (reference sequence). This CDR3 has 12 residues.

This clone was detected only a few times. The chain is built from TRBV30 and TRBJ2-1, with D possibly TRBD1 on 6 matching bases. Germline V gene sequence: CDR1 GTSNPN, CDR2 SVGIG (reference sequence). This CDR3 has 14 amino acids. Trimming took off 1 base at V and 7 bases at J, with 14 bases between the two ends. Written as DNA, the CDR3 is TGTGCCTGGAGTGCCTTCGGGACATCTAATGAGCAGTTCTTC. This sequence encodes CAWSAFGTSNEQFF.